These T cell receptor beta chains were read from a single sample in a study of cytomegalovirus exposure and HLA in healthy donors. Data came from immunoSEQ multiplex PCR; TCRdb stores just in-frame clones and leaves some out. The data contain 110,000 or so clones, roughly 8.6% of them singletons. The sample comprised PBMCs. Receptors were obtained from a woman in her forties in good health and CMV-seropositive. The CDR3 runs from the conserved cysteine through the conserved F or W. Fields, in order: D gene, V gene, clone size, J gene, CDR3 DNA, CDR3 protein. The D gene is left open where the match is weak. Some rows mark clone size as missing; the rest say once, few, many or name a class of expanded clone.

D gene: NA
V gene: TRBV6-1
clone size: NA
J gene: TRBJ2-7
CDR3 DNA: TGTGCCAGCATTCCGGAGCTGGGCAGGGGCCACGAGCAGTACTTC
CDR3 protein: CASIPELGRGHEQYF

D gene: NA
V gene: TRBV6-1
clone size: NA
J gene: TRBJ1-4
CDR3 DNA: TGTGCCAGCAGTGCCGCAACTAATGAAAAACTGTTTTTT
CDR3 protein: CASSAATNEKLFF

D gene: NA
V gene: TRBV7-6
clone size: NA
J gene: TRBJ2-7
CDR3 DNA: TGTGCCAGCAGCTTGGAGGACGGCTCCTACGAGCAGTACTTC
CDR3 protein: CASSLEDGSYEQYF

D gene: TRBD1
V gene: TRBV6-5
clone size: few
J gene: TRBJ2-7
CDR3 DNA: TGTGCCAGCAGACAGGGGGCCCTCTACGAGCAGTACTTC
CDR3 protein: CASRQGALYEQYF

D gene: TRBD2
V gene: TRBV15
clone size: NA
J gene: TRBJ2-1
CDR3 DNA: TGTGCCACCAGCTCAAGCGGGACTCCGGGCAATGAGCAGTTCTTC
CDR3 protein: CATSSSGTPGNEQFF

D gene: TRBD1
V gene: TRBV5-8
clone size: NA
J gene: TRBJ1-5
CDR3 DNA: TGTGCCAGCAGCTTCGGGACAGCAATTTATCAGCCCCAGCATTTT
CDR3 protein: CASSFGTAIYQPQHF

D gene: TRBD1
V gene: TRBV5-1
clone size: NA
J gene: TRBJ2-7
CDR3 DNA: TGCGCCAGCAGCTTGACGTCAGGGGGTTACGAGCAGTACTTC
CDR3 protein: CASSLTSGGYEQYF

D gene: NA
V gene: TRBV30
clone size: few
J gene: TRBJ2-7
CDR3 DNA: TGTGCCTGGAGGGTGGGGGGGCGGTACGAGCAGTACTTC
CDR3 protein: CAWRVGGRYEQYF

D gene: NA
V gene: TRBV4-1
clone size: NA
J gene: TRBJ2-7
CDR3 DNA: TGCGCCAGCAGCCAAGATTGGAGGGAGTCATCCTACGAGCAGTACTTC
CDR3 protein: CASSQDWRESSYEQYF

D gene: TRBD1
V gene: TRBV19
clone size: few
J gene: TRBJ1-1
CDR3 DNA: TGTGCCAGTAGTACCCGACAGGGTGGGAACACTGAAGCTTTCTTT
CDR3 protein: CASSTRQGGNTEAFF

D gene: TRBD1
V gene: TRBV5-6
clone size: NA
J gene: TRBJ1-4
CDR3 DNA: TGTGCCAGCAGCCCCGACAGGGGGCAGGTGGAAAAACTGTTTTTT
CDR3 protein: CASSPDRGQVEKLFF

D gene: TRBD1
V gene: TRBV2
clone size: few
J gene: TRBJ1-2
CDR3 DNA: TGTGCCAGCACCTGGACAGGGGCTAGTTATGGCTACACCTTC
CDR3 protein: CASTWTGASYGYTF

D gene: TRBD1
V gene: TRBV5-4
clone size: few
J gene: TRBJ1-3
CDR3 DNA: TGTGCCAGCAGCCTATTTCAGGGGGCGCTTGGAAACACCATATATTTT
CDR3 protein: CASSLFQGALGNTIYF

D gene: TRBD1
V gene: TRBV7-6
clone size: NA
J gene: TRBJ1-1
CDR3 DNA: TGTGCCAGCAGCTTAGCGCTAGGGGGCAGGGCTACTGAAGCTTTCTTT
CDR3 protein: CASSLALGGRATEAFF

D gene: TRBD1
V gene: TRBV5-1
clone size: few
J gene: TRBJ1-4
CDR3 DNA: TGCGCCAGCAGCAGGGGGCCCACAAATGAAAAACTGTTTTTT
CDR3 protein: CASSRGPTNEKLFF

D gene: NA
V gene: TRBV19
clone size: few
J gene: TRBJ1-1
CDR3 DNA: TGTGCCAGTATGACTCCGGGTTTGGGCACTGAAGCTTTCTTT
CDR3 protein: CASMTPGLGTEAFF

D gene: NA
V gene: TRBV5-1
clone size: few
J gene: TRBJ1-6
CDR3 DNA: TGCGCCAGCAGTCGGAGTCAACAGGGAGGGGAGTCCCTCCACTTT
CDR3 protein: CASSRSQQGGESLHF

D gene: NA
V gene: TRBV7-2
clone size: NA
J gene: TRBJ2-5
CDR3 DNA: TGTGCCAGCAGCTTAGACAGTGGCAGTATCGAGACCCAGTACTTC
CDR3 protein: CASSLDSGSIETQYF

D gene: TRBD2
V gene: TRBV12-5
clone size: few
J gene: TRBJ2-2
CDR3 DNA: TGTGCTAGTGGAGTAGCGGGGGGGATCGGGGAGCTGTTTTTT
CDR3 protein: CASGVAGGIGELFF

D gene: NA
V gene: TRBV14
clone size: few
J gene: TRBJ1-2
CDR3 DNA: TGTGCCAGCAGCCAAGTCTCCGGGTTTTTCGATGGCTACACCTTC
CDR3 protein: CASSQVSGFFDGYTF

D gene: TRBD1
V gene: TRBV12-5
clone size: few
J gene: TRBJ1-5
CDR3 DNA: TGTGCTAGTGGTTTGCATCGGGACAGTCTAAATCAGCCCCAGCATTTT
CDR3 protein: CASGLHRDSLNQPQHF

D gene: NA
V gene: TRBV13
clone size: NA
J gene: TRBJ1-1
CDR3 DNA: TGTGCCAGCCAAACAAGACTGCGAGTTCCCACTGAAGCTTTCTTT
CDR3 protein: CASQTRLRVPTEAFF

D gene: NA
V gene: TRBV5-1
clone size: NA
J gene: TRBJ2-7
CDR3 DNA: TGCGCCAGCAGCTCGGGCGGGGGCTCCTCCTACGAGCAGTACTTC
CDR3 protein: CASSSGGGSSYEQYF

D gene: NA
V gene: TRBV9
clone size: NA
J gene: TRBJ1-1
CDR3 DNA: TGTGCCAGCAGCGTAGTTGCAGGGAACACTGAAGCTTTCTTT
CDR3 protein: CASSVVAGNTEAFF

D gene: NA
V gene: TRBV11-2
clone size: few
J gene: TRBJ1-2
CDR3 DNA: TGTGCCAGCAGCCCTGCTGGGGGGATTGGGTTTGACTATGGCTACACCTTC
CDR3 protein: CASSPAGGIGFDYGYTF

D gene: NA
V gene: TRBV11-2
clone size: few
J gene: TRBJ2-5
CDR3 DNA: TGTGCCAGCAGCTTAGAGTCCGGGAGAGGGTGGGCCCAGTACTTC
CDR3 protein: CASSLESGRGWAQYF

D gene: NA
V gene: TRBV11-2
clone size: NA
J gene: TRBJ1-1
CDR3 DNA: TGTGCCAGCAGCTTAGAAGCGGGAACTGAAGCTTTCTTT
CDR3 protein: CASSLEAGTEAFF

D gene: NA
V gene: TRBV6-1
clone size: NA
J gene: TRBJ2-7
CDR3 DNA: TGTGCCCATGCGCGCGCCGGGACACAACTCTACGAGCAGTACTTC
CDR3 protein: CAHARAGTQLYEQYF

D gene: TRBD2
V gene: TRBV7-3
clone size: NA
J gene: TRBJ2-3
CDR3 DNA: TGTGCCAGCAGCTTACTGGGTCGGACTAGCGGGGTGCCAGATACGCAGTATTTT
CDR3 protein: CASSLLGRTSGVPDTQYF

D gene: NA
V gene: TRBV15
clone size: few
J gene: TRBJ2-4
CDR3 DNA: TGTGCCACCCGACTGCCGGGGATAAACATTCAGTACTTC
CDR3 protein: CATRLPGINIQYF

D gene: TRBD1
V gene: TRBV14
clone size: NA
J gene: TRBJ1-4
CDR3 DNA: TGTGCCAGCAGCCAACAGACAGGGCTAGTGAAACTGTTTTTT
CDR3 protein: CASSQQTGLVKLFF

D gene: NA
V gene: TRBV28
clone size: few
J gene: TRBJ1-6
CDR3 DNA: TGTGCCAGCAGTTTAAGGAGGTGGGGTTCACCCCTCCACTTT
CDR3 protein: CASSLRRWGSPLHF

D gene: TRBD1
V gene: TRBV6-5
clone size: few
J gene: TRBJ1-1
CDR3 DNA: TGTGCCAGCAGTTTGACAGGGGGCGGTTCCGGTTTCTTT
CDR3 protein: CASSLTGGGSGFF

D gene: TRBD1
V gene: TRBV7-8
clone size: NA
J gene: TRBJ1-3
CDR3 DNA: TGTGCCAGCAGCTTAGGGACAGGGGGGTCCTCTGGAAACACCATATATTTT
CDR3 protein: CASSLGTGGSSGNTIYF

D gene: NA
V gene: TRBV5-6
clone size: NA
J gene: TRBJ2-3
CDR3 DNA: TGTGCCAGCAGCTTGGACCACAAGACAGATACGCAGTATTTT
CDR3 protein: CASSLDHKTDTQYF

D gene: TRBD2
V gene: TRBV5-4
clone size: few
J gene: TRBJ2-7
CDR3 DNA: TGTGCCAGCAGCTCCACTAGCGGGGGAACATACGAGCAGTACTTC
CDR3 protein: CASSSTSGGTYEQYF

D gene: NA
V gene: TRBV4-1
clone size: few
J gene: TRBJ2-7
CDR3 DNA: TGCGCCAGCAGCCAAGGCGGGACAGCTTATTACGAGCAGTACTTC
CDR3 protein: CASSQGGTAYYEQYF

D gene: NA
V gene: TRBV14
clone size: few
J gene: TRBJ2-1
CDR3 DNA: TGTGCCAGCAGCCAGTTCTTTTCGAATGAGCAGTTCTTC
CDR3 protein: CASSQFFSNEQFF

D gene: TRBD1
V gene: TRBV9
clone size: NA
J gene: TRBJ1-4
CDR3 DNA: TGTGCCAGCAGACGACAGGGGGATAATGAAAAACTGTTTTTT
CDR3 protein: CASRRQGDNEKLFF

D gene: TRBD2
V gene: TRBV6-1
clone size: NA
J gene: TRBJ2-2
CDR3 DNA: TGTGCCAGCAGTGAAGCAAACCTAGCGGGGGGGCGCGGGGAGCTGTTTTTT
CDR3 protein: CASSEANLAGGRGELFF

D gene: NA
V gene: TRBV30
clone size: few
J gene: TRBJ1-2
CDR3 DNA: TGTGCCTATTCGATGGGAGGAGCTAACTATGGCTACACCTTC
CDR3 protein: CAYSMGGANYGYTF

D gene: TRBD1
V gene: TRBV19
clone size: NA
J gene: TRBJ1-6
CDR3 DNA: TGTGCCAGTAGTATAAATTCGGCAGGGGGCAATTCACCCCTCCACTTT
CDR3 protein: CASSINSAGGNSPLHF

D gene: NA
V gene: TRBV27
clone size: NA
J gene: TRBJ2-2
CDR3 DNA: TGTGCCAGCGCCGTTGGAGTTTCGTACGGGGAGCTGTTTTTT
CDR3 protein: CASAVGVSYGELFF

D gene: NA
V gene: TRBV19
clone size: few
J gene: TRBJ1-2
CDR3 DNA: TGTGCCAGTAGTGGTGGGGAGGGAGGAGGCTACACCTTC
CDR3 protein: CASSGGEGGGYTF

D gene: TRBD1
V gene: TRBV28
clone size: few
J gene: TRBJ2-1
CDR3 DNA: TGTGCCAGCAGTGAGACAGGGAAAGGAAACAATGAGCAGTTCTTC
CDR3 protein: CASSETGKGNNEQFF

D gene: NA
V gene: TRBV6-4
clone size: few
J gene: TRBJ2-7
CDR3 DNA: TGTGCCAGCAGTGCCGAACAGGGTGGGGAGCAGTACTTC
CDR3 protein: CASSAEQGGEQYF

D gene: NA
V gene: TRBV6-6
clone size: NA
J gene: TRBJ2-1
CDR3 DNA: TGTGCCAGCAGTACAGGGTCTTTAGGCAATGAGCAGTTCTTC
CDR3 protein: CASSTGSLGNEQFF

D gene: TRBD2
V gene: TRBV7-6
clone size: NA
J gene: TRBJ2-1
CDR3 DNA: TGTGCCAGCAGCTTAGGGGGTAGCGGGGGGATGAATGAGCAGTTCTTC
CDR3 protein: CASSLGGSGGMNEQFF

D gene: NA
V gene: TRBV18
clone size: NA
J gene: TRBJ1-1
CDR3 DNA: TGTGCCAGCTCCATCCGGGAACGCGAGGCTGAAGCTTTCTTT
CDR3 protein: CASSIREREAEAFF

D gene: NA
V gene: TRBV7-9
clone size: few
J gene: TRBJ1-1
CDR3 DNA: TGTGCCAGCAGTCCTCGGCAGGGGATAACTGAAGCTTTCTTT
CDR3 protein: CASSPRQGITEAFF

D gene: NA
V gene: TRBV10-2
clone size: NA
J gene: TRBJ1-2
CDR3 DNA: TGCGCCAGCAGTGAGTCATTGGAGAACTATGGCTACACCTTC
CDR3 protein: CASSESLENYGYTF